This T cell receptor (beta chain) comes out of a study of radiotherapy plus CTLA-4 blockade in lung cancer. Study outcomes and limitations: Increased serum interferon-beta after radiation also reportedly predicted response strongly.

Regarding this clone: No antigen is known for it.

The study treated chemo-refractory metastatic non-small-cell lung cancer patients with focal radiation plus ipilimumab CTLA-4 blockade. Clones were read by immunoSEQ multiplex PCR, and TCRdb kept only the in-frame ones, dropping some. Among tens of thousands of clones listed, approximately 80% were seen once. The germline CDR1 and CDR2 sequences are KGHSH and LQKENI. The CDR3 is made up of 16 amino acids. Trimming cost V 1 base and J 0 bases, with 10 bases left between them. Source: peripheral blood, taken from a patient treated with radiotherapy plus ipilimumab. The receptor's source is a human donor with non-small cell lung cancer who had stable disease on radiotherapy plus ipilimumab. V usage is TRBV18 and J usage is TRBJ1-5; D possibly corresponds to TRBD1 (5 bases). DNA for the CDR3: TGTGCCAGCTCACCACGGGCCAGGGATAGCAATCAGCCCCAGCATTTT. Amino acid sequence: CASSPRARDSNQPQHF.